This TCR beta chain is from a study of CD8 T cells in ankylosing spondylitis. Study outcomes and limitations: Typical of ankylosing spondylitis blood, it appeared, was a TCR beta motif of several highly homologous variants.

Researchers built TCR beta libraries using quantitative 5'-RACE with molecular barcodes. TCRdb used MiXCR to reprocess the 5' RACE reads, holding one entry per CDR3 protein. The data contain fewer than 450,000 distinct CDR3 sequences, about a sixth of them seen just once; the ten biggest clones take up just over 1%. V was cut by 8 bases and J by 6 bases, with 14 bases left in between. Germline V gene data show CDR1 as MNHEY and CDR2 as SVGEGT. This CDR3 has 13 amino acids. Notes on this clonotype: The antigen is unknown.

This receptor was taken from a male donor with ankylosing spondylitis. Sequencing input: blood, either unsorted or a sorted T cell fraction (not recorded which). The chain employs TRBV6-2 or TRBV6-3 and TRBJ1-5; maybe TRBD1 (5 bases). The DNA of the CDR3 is TGTGCCAGCGGGGGAAACGAGATTCAGCCCCAGCATTTT. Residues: CASGGNEIQPQHF.